This T cell receptor beta chain was sequenced for a study of shared clonotypes between healthy human individuals. Profiling relied on immunoSEQ multiplex PCR, and the TCRdb table lists in-frame clones only, not all of them. The sample includes 850,000 to 1,200,000 clones, under 80% of them seen just once. Germline CDR1 is SGHVS and CDR2 is FNYEAQ. Trimming removed 3 bases from V and 4 bases from J; junction bases left unmatched: 12. The CDR3 is 18 residues long. The specimen sequenced was memory CD4+ T cells sorted from blood. As to subset: CD45RA-negative fraction. This receptor was taken from a man between 18 and 35 years old in good health. The chain uses TRBV7-6 and TRBJ2-7, with TRBD2 identical over 13 bases. The CDR3 DNA sequence: TGTGCCAGCAGCTTTGGGACTAGCGGGGCTGCACTTGGGTACGAGCAGTACTTC. This sequence encodes CASSFGTSGAALGYEQYF.